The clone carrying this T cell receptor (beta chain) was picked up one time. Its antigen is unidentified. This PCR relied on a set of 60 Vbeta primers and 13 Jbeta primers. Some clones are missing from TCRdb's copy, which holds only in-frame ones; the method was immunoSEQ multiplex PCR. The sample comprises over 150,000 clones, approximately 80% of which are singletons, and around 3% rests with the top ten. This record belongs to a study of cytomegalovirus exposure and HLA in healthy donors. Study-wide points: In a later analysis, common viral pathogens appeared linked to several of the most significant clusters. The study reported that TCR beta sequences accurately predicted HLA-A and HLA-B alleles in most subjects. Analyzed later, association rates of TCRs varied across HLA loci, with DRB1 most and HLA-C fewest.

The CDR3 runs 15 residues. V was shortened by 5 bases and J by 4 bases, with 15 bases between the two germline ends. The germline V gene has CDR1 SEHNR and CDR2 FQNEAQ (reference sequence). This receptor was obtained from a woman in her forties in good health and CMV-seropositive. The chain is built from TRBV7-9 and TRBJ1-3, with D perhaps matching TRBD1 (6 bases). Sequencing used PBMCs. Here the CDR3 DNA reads TGTGCCAGCAGCCTACCGCGGGGGCAAGGAAACACCATATATTTT. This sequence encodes CASSLPRGQGNTIYF.